This TCR beta chain originates from a study of cytomegalovirus exposure and HLA in healthy donors. The length of the CDR3 is 16 residues. Germline-derived CDR1 and CDR2 are MNHEY and SVGAGI. V trimming: 2 bases; J trimming: 1 base; junction bases outside the gene matches: 3. The PCR ran on 60 Vbeta and 13 Jbeta primers. Method: immunoSEQ multiplex PCR; TCRdb's copy keeps in-frame clones and lacks some. The sample has about 140,000 clones; around 75% are singletons. On this clone itself: The antigen is not known.

Points from the study as a whole: Accurate prediction of most subjects' HLA-A and HLA-B alleles from TCR beta sequences was reported.

The sequence was obtained from a man aged 40-49 years in good health and CMV-seronegative. The gene calls are TRBV6-5 and TRBJ2-3; 10 nucleotides match TRBD2. Sequencing was carried out using PBMCs. The CDR3 region has the DNA TGTGCCAGCAGTTACACAGGGACTAGCGGCACAGATACGCAGTATTTT. Its translation: CASSYTGTSGTDTQYF.